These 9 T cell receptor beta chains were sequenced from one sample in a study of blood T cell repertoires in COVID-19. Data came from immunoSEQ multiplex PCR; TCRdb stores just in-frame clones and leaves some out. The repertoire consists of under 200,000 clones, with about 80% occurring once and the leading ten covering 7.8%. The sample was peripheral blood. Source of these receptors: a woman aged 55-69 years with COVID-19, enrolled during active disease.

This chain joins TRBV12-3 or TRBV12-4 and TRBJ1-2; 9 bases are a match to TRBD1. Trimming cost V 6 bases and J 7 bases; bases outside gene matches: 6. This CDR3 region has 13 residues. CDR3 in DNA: TGTGCCAGCAGAGAACAGGGGGCGCCTGGCTACACCTTC. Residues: CASREQGAPGYTF.

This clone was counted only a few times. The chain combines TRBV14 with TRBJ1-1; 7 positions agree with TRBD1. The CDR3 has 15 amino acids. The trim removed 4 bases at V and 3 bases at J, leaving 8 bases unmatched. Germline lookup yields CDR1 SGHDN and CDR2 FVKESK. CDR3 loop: CASSPITGEYTEAFF. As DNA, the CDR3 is TGTGCCAGCAGCCCCATCACAGGGGAGTACACTGAAGCTTTCTTT.

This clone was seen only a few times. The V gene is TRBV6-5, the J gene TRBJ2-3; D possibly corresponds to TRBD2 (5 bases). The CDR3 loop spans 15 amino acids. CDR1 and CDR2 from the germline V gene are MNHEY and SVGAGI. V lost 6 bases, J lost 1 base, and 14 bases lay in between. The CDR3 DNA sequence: TGTGCCAGCAGCCCCGTTCCAGCGGGCACAGATACGCAGTATTTT. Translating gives CASSPVPAGTDTQYF.

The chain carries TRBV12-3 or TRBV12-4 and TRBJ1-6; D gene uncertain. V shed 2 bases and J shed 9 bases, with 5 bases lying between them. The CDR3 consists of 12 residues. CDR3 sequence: CASSLFRSPLHF. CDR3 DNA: TGTGCCAGCAGTTTATTCCGTTCACCCCTCCACTTT.

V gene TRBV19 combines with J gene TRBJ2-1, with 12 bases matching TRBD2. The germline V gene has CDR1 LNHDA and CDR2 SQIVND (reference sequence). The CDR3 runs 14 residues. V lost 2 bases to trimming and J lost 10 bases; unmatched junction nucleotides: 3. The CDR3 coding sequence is TGTGCCAGTAGTATAAGTGGACTAGCGGGGGAGCAGTTCTTC. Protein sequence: CASSISGLAGEQFF.

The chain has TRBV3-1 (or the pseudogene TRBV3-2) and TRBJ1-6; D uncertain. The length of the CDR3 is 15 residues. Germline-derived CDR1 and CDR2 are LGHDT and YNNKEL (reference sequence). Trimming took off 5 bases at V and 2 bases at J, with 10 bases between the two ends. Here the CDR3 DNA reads TGTGCCAGCAGCAACGGAGAGCCCTATAATTCACCCCTCCACTTT. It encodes CASSNGEPYNSPLHF.

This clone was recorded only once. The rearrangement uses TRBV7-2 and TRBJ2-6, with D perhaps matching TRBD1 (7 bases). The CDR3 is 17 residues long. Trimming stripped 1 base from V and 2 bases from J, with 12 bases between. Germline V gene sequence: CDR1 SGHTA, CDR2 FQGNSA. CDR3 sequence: CASSLEEGAPGANVLTF. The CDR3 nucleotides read TGTGCCAGCAGCTTAGAGGAGGGGGCCCCTGGGGCCAACGTCCTGACTTTC.

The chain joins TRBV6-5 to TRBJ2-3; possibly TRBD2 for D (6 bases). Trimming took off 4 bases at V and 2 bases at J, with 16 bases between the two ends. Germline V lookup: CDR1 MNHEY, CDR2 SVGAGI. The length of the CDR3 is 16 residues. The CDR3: CASSSGSAGHTDTQYF. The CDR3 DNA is TGTGCCAGCAGTTCCGGCTCGGCGGGGCACACAGATACGCAGTATTTT.

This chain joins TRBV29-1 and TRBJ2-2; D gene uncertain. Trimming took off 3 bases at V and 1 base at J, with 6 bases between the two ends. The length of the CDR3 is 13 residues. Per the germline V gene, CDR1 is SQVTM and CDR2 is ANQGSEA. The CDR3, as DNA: TGCAGCGTTGACGGTCAGAACACCGGGGAGCTGTTTTTT. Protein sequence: CSVDGQNTGELFF.